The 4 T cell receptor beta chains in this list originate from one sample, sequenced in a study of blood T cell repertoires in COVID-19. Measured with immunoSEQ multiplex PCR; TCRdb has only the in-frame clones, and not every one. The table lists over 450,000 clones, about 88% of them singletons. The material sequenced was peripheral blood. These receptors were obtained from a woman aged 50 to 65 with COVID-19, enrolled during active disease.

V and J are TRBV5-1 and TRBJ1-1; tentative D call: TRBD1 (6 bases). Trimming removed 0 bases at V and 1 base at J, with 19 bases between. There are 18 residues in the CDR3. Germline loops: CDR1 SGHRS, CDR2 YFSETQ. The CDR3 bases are TGCGCCAGCAGCTTGGCCGATGCCTACAGGGTAAGGAACACTGAAGCTTTCTTT. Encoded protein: CASSLADAYRVRNTEAFF. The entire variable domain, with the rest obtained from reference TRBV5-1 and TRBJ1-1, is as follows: KAGVTQTPRYLIKTRGQQVTLSCSPISGHRSVSWYQQTPGQGLQFLFEYFSETQRNKGNFPGRFSGRQFSNSRSEMNVSTLELGDSALYLCASSLADAYRVRNTEAFFGQGTRLTVV.

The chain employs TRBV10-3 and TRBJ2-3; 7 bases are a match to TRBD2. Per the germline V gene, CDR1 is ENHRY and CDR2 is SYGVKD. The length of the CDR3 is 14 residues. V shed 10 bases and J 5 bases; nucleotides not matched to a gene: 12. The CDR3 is CATGGISTQDTQYF. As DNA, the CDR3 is TGTGCCACCGGGGGGATTTCCACACAAGATACGCAGTATTTT.

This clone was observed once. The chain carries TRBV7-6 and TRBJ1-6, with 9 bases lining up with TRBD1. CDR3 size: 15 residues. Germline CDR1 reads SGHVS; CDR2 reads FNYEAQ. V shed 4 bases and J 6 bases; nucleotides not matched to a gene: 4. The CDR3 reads CASSSPDRGNSPLHF. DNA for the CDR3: TGTGCCAGCAGCTCACCGGACAGGGGTAATTCACCCCTCCACTTT. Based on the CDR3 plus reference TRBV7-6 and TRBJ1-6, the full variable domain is GAGVSQSPRYKVTKRGQDVALRCDPISGHVSLYWYRQALGQGPEFLTYFNYEAQQDKSGLPNDRFSAERPEGSISTLTIQRTEQRDSAMYRCASSSPDRGNSPLHFGNGTRLTVT.

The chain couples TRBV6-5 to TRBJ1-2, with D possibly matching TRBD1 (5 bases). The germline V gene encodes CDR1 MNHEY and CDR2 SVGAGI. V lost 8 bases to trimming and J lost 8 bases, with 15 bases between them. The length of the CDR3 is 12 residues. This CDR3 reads CASSGGLDGYTF. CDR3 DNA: TGTGCCAGCTCCGGGGGACTGGACGGCTACACCTTC.